Below are 4 T cell receptor beta chains sequenced from a single sample in a study of T cell repertoires in cytomegalovirus infection. TCRdb recomputed calls from the reads with MiXCR, one row per CDR3 protein. The repertoire includes about 260,000 distinct CDR3 sequences, roughly an eighth of them detected once, and 8.8% sits in the top ten. The sample was PBMCs. The receptors were sampled from a human donor in good health (CMV status not recorded). Some clones in this sample may be carry-over from other donors' samples.

The genes are TRBV29-1 and TRBJ2-2, with 9 bases matching TRBD1. V trimming: 1 base; J trimming: 9 bases; junction bases outside the gene matches: 6. The CDR3 has 14 residues. Germline CDR1 and CDR2: SQVTM and ANQGSEA. This CDR3 reads CSVEARQGGRELFF. Written as DNA, the CDR3 is TGCAGCGTTGAAGCGAGACAGGGGGGTAGGGAGCTGTTTTTT.

This clonotype was detected many times. This rearrangement joins TRBV7-8 to TRBJ2-7; D unresolved. V gave up 5 bases and J gave up 3 bases, with 5 bases separating them. The CDR3 loop spans 11 amino acids. Germline loops: CDR1 SGHVS, CDR2 FQNEAQ. The CDR3 nucleotides read TGTGCCAGCAGCCCGGACTACGAGCAGTACTTC. Its translation: CASSPDYEQYF.

This clonotype has just a few counts. The chain recombines TRBV29-1 with TRBJ2-3; D remains ambiguous. V was trimmed by 1 base and J by 2 bases, leaving 10 bases between them. The CDR3 loop spans 14 amino acids. Germline CDR1 SQVTM, CDR2 ANQGSEA. The CDR3 nucleotides read TGCAGCGTTGAAGGTGGCAGAAACACAGATACGCAGTATTTT. It translates to CSVEGGRNTDTQYF.

This clonotype turned up a few times. The chain has TRBV20-1 and TRBJ2-5; 12 bases match TRBD2. Unmatched junction bases numbered 4, after V lost 0 bases and J lost 5 bases. The germline gives CDR1 DFQATT, CDR2 SNEGSKA (reference sequence). The CDR3 has 15 amino acids. For the CDR3, the DNA is TGCAGTGCTAGAGATCAGACTAGCGGGAGTGAGACCCAGTACTTC. Its protein product is CSARDQTSGSETQYF.